The clone carrying this T cell receptor (beta chain) was counted between two and nine times. The sample is drawn from a study of identical twins. One entry per CDR3 protein results from TCRdb running MiXCR on the 5' RACE reads. The table lists hundreds of thousands of distinct CDR3 sequences, under 9.5% of them singletons. These sequences were also reported in another study, on yellow fever vaccine responses in identical twins.

Sample: memory (CD45RO+) T cells sorted from blood. This clonotype was sampled from a woman in her late teens or twenties in good health.

The chain's CDR3 is CASRPTVSSGNTIYF. The CDR3 DNA reads TGTGCCAGCAGGCCTACTGTAAGCTCTGGAAACACCATATATTTT. The chain links TRBV12-3 or TRBV12-4 to TRBJ1-3; unclear D gene. The CDR3 consists of 15 residues. Trimming took 6 bases from V and 0 from J, leaving 12 bases between them.